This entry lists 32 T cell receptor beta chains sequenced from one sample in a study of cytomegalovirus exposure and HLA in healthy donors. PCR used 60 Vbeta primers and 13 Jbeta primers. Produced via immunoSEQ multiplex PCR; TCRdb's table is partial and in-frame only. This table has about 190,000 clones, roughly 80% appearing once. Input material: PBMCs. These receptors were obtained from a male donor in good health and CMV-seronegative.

The CDR3 sequence is CASSSDRASYEQYF. In nucleotides, the CDR3 is TGTGCCAGCAGTTCGGACAGGGCGAGCTACGAGCAGTACTTC. The chain joins TRBV27 to TRBJ2-7, with 8 nucleotides matching TRBD1. V lost 4 bases, J lost 3 bases, and 5 bases stayed unmatched. This CDR3 has 14 residues. The germline gives CDR1 MNHEY, CDR2 SMNVEV (reference sequence).

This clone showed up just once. CDR3 sequence (DNA): TGTGCCAGCAGTTACGCCAGGGCTGAAAGCGAGCAGTACTTC. It encodes CASSYARAESEQYF. The genes are TRBV6-5 and TRBJ2-7, with D possibly matching TRBD1 (5 bases). Germline CDR1 reads MNHEY; CDR2 reads SVGAGI. The V end was cut by 2 bases, the J end by 6 bases, with 14 bases between. The CDR3 is made up of 14 amino acids.

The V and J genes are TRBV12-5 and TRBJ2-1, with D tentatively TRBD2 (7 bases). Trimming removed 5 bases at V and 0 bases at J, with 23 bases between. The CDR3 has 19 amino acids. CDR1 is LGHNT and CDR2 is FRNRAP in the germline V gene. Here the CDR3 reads CASGLQNSGRGGSYNEQFF. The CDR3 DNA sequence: TGTGCTAGTGGTCTTCAAAATTCGGGAAGGGGGGGCTCCTACAATGAGCAGTTCTTC.

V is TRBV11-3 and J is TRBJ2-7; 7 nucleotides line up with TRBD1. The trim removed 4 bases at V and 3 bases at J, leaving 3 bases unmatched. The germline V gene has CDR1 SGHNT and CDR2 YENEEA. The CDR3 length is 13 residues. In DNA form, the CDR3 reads TGTGCCAGCAGCTCAGGACAGGACTACGAGCAGTACTTC. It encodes CASSSGQDYEQYF.

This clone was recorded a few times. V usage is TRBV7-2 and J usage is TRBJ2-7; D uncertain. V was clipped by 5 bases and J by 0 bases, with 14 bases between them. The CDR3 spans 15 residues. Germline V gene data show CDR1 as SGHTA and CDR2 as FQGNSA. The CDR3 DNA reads TGTGCCAGCAGCCTGGCCAGGTCCTACTCCTACGAGCAGTACTTC. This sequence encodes CASSLARSYSYEQYF.

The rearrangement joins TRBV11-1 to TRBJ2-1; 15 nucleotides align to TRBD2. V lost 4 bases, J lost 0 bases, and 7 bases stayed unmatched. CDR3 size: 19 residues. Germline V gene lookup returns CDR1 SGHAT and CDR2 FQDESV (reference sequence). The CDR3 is CASSSGLAGGRSSYNEQFF. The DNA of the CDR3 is TGTGCCAGCAGCTCCGGACTAGCGGGAGGGAGGAGCTCCTACAATGAGCAGTTCTTC.

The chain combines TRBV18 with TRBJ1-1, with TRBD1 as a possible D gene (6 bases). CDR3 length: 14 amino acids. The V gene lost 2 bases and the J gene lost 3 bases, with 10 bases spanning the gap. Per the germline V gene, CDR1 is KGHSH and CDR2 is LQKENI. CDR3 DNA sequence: TGTGCCAGCTCACCAGCGGGGGCGGACACTGAAGCTTTCTTT. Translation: CASSPAGADTEAFF.

The CDR3 loop is CASSRRGGAEKLFF. CDR3 nucleotide sequence: TGTGCCAGCAGCCGCCGGGGGGGTGCGGAAAAACTGTTTTTT. This rearrangement joins TRBV28 to TRBJ1-4, with a possible D match to TRBD1 (5 bases). V lost 6 bases and J lost 8, with 16 bases in between. Germline V gene data show CDR1 as MDHEN and CDR2 as SYDVKM. The CDR3 has 14 amino acids.

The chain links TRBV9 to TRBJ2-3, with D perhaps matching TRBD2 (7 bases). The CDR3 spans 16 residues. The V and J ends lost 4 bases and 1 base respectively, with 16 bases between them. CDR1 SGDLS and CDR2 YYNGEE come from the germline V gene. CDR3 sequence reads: CASSPRGAVGTDTQYF. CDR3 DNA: TGTGCCAGCAGCCCCCGGGGGGCGGTAGGCACAGATACGCAGTATTTT. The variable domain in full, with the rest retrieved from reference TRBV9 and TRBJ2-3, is DSGVTQTPKHLITATGQRVTLRCSPRSGDLSVYWYQQSLDQGLQFLIQYYNGEERAKGNILERFSAQQFPDLHSELNLSSLELGDSALYFCASSPRGAVGTDTQYFGPGTRLTVL.

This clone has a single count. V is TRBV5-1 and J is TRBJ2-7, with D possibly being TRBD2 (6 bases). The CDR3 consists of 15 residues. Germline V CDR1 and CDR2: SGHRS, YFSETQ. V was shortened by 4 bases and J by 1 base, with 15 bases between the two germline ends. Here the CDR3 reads CASSRDSVESYEQYF. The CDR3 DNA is TGCGCCAGCAGCCGGGACTCCGTTGAGTCCTACGAGCAGTACTTC. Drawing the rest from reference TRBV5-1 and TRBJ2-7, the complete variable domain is KAGVTQTPRYLIKTRGQQVTLSCSPISGHRSVSWYQQTPGQGLQFLFEYFSETQRNKGNFPGRFSGRQFSNSRSEMNVSTLELGDSALYLCASSRDSVESYEQYFGPGTRLTVT.

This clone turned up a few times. CDR3 coding DNA: TGTGCCAGCAGCATCCGGGACATCTCCTACAATGAGCAGTTCTTC. It specifies CASSIRDISYNEQFF. V gene TRBV9 combines with J gene TRBJ2-1, with D possibly matching TRBD1 (6 bases). The ends were cut back, 4 bases at V and 0 bases at J, with 11 bases in the middle. The CDR3 is 15 residues long. Germline CDR1 is SGDLS and CDR2 is YYNGEE. The variable domain in full, completed from reference TRBV9 and TRBJ2-1, reads DSGVTQTPKHLITATGQRVTLRCSPRSGDLSVYWYQQSLDQGLQFLIQYYNGEERAKGNILERFSAQQFPDLHSELNLSSLELGDSALYFCASSIRDISYNEQFFGPGTRLTVL.

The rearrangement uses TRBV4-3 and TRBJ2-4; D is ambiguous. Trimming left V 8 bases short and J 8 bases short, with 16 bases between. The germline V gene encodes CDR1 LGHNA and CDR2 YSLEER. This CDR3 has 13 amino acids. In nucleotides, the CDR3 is TGCGCCAGCGGCAGAGACTCTGCGGACATTCAGTACTTC. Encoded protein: CASGRDSADIQYF.

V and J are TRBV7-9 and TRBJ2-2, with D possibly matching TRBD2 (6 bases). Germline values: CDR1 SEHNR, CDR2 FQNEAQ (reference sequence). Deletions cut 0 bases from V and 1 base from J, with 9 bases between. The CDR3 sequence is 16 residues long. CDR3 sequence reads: CASSLAGSLNTGELFF. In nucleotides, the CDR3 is TGTGCCAGCAGCTTAGCCGGGAGTTTGAACACCGGGGAGCTGTTTTTT.

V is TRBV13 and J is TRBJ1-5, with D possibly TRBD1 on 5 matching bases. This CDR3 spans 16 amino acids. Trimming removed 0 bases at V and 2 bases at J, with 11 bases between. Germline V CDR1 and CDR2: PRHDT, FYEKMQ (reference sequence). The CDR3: CASSLGQGGGNQPQHF. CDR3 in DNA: TGTGCCAGCAGCTTAGGGCAGGGAGGGGGCAATCAGCCCCAGCATTTT. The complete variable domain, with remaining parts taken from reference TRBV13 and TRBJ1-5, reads AAGVIQSPRHLIKEKRETATLKCYPIPRHDTVYWYQQGPGQDPQFLISFYEKMQSDKGSIPDRFSAQQFSDYHSELNMSSLELGDSALYFCASSLGQGGGNQPQHFGDGTRLSIL.

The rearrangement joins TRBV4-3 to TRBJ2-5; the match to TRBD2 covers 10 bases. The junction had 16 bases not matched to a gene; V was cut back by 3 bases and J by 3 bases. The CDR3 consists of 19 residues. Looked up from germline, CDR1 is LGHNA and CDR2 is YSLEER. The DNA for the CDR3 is TGCGCCAGCAGCCAGACACCTCCCTTAGCGGGAGGCCTGAAAGAGACCCAGTACTTC. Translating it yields CASSQTPPLAGGLKETQYF.

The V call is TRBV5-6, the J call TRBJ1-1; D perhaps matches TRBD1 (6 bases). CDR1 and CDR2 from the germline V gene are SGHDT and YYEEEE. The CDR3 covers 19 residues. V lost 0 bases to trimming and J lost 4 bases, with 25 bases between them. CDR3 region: CASSLARGEGFVKRTEAFF. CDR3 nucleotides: TGTGCCAGCAGCTTGGCCAGGGGCGAAGGATTTGTTAAGCGCACTGAAGCTTTCTTT.

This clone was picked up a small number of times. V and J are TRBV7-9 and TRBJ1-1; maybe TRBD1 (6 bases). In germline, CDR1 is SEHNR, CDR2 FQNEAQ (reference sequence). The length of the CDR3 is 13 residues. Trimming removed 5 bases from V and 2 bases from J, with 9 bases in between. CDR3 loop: CASSVQGNTEAFF. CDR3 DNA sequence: TGTGCCAGCAGCGTACAGGGAAACACTGAAGCTTTCTTT.

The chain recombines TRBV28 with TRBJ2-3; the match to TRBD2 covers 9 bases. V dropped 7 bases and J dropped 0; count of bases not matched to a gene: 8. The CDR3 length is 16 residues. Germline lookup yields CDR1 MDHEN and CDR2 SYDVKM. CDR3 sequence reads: CASTMGLAVSTDTQYF. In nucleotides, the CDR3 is TGTGCCAGCACCATGGGACTAGCTGTAAGCACAGATACGCAGTATTTT.

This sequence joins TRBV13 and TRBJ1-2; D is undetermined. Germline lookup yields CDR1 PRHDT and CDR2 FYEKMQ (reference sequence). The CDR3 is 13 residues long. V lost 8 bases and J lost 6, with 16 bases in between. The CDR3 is CASLTSGRDGYTF. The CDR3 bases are TGTGCCAGCCTAACGTCGGGGAGGGATGGCTACACCTTC.

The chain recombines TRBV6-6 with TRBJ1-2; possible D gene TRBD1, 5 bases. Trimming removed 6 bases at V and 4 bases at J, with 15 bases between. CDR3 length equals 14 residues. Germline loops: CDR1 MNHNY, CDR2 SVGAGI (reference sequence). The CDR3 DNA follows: TGTGCCAGCAGGTCAACAGCGGGGGTCTATGGCTACACCTTC. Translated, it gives CASRSTAGVYGYTF.

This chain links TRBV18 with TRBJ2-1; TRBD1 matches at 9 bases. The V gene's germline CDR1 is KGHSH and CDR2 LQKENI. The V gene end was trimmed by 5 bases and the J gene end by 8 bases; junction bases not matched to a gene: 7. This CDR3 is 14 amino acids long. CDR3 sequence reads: CASSSDTGGDEQFF. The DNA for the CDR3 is TGTGCCAGCTCATCCGATACAGGGGGCGATGAGCAGTTCTTC.

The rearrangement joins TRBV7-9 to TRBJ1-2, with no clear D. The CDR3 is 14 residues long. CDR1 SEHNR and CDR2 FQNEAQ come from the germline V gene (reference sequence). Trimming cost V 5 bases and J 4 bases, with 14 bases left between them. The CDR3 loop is CASSPSGESYGYTF. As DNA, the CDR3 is TGTGCCAGCAGCCCCTCCGGGGAGTCCTATGGCTACACCTTC.

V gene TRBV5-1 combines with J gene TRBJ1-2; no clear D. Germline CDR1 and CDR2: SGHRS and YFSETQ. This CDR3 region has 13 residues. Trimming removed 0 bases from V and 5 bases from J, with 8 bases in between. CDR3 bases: TGCGCCAGCAGCTTGGATTCAGGTTATGGCTACACCTTC. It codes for CASSLDSGYGYTF.

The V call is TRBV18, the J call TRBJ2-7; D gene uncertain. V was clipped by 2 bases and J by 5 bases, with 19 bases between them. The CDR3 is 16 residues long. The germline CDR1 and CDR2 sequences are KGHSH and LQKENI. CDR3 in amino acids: CASSPAVQSLRNEQYF. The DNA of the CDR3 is TGTGCCAGCTCACCAGCGGTTCAGAGCCTTCGGAACGAGCAGTACTTC.

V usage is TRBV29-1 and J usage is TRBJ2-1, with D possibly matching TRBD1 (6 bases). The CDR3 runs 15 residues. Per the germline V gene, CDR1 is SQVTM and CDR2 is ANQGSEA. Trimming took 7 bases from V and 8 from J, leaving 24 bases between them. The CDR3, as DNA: TGCAGCGCCGAAAGGGGGAGAGGCCCAGTGGATGAGCAGTTCTTC. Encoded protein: CSAERGRGPVDEQFF.

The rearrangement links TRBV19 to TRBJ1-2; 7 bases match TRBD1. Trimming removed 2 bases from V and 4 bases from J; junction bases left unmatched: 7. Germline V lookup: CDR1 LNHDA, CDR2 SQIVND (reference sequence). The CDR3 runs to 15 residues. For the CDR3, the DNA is TGTGCCAGTAGTATAACCGGGACAGAAGGCTATGGCTACACCTTC. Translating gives CASSITGTEGYGYTF.

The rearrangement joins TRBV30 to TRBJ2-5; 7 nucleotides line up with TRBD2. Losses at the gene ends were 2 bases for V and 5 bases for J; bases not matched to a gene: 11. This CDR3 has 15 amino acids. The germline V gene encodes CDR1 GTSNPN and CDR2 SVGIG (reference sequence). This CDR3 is CAWSSGAGSVETQYF. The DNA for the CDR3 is TGTGCCTGGAGTAGCGGGGCGGGAAGTGTGGAGACCCAGTACTTC.

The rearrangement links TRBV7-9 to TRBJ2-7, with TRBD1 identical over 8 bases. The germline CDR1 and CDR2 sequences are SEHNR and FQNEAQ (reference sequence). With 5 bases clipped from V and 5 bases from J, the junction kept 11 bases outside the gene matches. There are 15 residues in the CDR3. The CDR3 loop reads CASSHNGQGIHEQYF. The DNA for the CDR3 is TGTGCCAGCAGCCATAACGGACAGGGCATCCACGAGCAGTACTTC.

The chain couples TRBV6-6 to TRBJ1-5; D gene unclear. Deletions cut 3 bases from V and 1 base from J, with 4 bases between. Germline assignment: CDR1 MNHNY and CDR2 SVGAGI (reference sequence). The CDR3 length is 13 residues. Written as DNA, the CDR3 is TGTGCCAGCAGTTATCTAAGCAATCAGCCCCAGCATTTT. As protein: CASSYLSNQPQHF.

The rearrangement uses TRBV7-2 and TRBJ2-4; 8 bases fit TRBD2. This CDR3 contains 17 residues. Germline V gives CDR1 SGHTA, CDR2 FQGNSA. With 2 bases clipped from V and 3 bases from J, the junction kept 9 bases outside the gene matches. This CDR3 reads CASSLSSGLGGKNIQYF. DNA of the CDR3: TGTGCCAGCAGCTTATCTAGCGGGCTCGGAGGCAAAAACATTCAGTACTTC. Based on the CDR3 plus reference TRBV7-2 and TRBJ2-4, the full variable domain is GAGVSQSPSNKVTEKGKDVELRCDPISGHTALYWYRQSLGQGLEFLIYFQGNSAPDKSGLPSDRFSAERTGGSVSTLTIQRTQQEDSAVYLCASSLSSGLGGKNIQYFGAGTRLSVL.

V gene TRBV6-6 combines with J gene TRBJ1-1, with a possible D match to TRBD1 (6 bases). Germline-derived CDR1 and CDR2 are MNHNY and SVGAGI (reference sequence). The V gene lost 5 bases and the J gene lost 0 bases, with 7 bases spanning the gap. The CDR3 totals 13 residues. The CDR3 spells CASSRTVNTEAFF. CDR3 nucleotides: TGTGCCAGCAGTAGGACAGTGAACACTGAAGCTTTCTTT.

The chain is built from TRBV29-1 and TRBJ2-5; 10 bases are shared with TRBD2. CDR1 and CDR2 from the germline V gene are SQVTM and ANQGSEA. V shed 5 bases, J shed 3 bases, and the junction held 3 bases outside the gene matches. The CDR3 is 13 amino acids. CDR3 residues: CSVRTSGKETQYF. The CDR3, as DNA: TGCAGCGTTAGGACTAGCGGTAAAGAGACCCAGTACTTC.